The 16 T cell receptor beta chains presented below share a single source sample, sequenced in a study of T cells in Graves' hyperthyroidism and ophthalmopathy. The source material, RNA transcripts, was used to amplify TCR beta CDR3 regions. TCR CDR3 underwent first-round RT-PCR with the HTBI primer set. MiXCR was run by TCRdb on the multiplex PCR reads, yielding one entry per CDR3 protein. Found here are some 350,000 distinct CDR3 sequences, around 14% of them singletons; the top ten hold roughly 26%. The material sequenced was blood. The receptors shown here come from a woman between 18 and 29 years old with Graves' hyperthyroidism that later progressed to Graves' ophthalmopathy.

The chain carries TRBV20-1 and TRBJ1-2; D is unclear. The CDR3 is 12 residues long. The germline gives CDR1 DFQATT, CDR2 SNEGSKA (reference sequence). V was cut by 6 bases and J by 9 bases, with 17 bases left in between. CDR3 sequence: CSATTEKWSYTF. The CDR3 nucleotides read TGCAGTGCAACGACGGAAAAATGGAGCTACACCTTC.

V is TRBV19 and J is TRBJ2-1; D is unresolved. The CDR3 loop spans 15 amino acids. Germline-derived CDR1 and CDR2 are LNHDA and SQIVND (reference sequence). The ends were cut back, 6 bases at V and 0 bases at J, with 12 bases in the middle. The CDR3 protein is CASRVTGDSYNEQFF. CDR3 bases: TGTGCCAGTAGGGTGACTGGGGACTCCTACAATGAGCAGTTCTTC.

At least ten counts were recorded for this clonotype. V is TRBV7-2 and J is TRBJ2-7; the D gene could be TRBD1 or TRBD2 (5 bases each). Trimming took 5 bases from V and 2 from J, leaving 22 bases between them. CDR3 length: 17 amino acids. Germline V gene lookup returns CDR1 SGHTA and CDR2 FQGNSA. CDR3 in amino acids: CASSIEGVVGAPYEQYF. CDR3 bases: TGTGCCAGCAGCATAGAGGGAGTGGTTGGGGCCCCCTACGAGCAGTACTTC.

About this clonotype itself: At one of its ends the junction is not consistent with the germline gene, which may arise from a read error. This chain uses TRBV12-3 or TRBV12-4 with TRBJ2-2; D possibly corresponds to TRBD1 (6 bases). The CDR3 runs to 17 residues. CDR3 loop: CAGSSLGPQGNTGELFF. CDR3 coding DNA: TGTGCCGGCAGTTCCCTGGGCCCACAGGGGAACACCGGGGAGCTGTTTTTT.

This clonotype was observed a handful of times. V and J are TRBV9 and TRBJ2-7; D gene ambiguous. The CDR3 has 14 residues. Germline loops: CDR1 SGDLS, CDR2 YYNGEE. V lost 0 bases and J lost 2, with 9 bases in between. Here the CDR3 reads CASSVGVPAYEQYF. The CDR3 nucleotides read TGTGCCAGCAGCGTAGGTGTCCCAGCCTACGAGCAGTACTTC.

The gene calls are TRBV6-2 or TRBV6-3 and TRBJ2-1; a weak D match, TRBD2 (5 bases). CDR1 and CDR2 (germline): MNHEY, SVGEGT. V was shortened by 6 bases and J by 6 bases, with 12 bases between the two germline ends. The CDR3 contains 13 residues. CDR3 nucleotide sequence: TGTGCCAGCAGCCGGAATAGCGCCAATGAGCAGTTCTTC. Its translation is CASSRNSANEQFF.

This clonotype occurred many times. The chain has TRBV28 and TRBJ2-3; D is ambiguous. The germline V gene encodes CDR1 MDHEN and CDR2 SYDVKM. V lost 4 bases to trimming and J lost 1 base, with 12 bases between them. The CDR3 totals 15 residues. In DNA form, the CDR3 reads TGTGCCAGCAGTTCCATAGGTGAAGGCACAGATACGCAGTATTTT. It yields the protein CASSSIGEGTDTQYF.

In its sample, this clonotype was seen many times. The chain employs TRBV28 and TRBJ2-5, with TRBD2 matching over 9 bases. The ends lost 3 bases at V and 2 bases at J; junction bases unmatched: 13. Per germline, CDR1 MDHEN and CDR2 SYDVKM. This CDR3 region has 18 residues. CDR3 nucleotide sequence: TGTGCCAGCAGTTTTTTCGGGCGGCTAGCGGGGTTTCAAGAGACCCAGTACTTC. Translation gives CASSFFGRLAGFQETQYF.

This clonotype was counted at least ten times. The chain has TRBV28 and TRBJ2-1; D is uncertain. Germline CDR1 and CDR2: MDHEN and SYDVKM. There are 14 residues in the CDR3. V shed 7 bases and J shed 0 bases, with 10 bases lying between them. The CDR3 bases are TGTGCCAGCATAGGGTTTAGCTCCTACAATGAGCAGTTCTTC. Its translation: CASIGFSSYNEQFF.

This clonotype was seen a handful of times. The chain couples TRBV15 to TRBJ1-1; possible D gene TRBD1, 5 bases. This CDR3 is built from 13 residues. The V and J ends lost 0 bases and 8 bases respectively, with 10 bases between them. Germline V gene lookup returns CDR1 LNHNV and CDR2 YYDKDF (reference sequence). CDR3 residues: CATSRDRGGEAFF. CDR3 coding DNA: TGTGCCACCAGCAGAGATCGGGGCGGGGAAGCTTTCTTT.

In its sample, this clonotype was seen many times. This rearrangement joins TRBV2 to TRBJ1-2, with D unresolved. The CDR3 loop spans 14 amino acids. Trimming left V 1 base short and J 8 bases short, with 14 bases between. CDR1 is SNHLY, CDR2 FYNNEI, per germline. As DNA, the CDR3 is TGTGCCAGCAGTGAAGGGCAGGTGGTAGGAGGCTACACCTTC. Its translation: CASSEGQVVGGYTF.

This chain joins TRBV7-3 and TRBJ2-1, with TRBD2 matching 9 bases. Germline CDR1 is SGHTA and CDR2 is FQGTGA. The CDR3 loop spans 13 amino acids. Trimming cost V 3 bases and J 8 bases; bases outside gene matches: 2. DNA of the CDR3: TGTGCCAGCAGCTTGGGCGGGAGGGATGAGCAGTTCTTC. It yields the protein CASSLGGRDEQFF.

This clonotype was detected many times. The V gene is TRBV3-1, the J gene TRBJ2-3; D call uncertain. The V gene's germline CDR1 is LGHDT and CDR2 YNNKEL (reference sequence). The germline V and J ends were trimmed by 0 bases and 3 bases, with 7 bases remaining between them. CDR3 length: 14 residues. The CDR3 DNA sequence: TGTGCCAGCAGCCAAGACGGCCCGACAGATACGCAGTATTTT. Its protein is CASSQDGPTDTQYF.

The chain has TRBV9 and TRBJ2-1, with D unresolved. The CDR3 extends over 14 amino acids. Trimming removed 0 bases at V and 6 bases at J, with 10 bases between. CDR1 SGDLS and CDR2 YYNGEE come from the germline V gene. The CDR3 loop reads CASSVDRSVNEQFF. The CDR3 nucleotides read TGTGCCAGCAGCGTAGATCGCAGCGTCAATGAGCAGTTCTTC. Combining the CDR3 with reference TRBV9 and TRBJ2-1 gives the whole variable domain DSGVTQTPKHLITATGQRVTLRCSPRSGDLSVYWYQQSLDQGLQFLIQYYNGEERAKGNILERFSAQQFPDLHSELNLSSLELGDSALYFCASSVDRSVNEQFFGPGTRLTVL.

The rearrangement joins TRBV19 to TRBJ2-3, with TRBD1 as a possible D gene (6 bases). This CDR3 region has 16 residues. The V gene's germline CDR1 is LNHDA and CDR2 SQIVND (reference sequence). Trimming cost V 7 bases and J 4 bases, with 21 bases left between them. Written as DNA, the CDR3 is TGTGCCAGTAAGGAAAGGTTACAGGGTTGGGCAGATACGCAGTATTTT. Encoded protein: CASKERLQGWADTQYF.

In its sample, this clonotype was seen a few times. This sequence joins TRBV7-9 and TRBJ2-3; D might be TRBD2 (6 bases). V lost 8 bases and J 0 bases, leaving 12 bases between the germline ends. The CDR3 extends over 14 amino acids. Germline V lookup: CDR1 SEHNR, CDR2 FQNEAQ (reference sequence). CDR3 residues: CASLPGTSTDTQYF. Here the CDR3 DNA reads TGTGCCAGCCTCCCCGGGACTAGCACAGATACGCAGTATTTT. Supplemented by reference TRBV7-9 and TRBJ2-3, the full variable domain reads DTGVSQNPRHKITKRGQNVTFRCDPISEHNRLYWYRQTLGQGPEFLTYFQNEAQLEKSRLLSDRFSAERPKGSFSTLEIQRTEQGDSAMYLCASLPGTSTDTQYFGPGTRLTVL.